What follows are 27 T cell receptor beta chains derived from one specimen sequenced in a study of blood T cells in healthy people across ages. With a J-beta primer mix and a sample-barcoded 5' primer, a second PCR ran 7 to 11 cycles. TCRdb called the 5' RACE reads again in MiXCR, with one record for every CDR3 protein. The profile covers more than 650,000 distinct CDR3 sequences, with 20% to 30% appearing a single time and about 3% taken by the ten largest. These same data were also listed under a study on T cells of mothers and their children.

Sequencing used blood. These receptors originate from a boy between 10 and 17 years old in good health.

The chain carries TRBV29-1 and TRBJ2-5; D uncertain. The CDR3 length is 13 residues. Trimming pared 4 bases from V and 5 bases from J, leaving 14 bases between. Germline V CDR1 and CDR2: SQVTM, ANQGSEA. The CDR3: CSVGRSKMETQYF. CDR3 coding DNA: TGCAGCGTTGGACGGTCGAAGATGGAGACCCAGTACTTC.

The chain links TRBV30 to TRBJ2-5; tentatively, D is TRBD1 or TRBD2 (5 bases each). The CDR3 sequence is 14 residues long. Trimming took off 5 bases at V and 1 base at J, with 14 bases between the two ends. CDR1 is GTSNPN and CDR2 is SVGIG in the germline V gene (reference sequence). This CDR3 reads CAWCRRGPQETQYF. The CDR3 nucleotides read TGTGCCTGGTGCCGTAGGGGACCCCAAGAGACCCAGTACTTC.

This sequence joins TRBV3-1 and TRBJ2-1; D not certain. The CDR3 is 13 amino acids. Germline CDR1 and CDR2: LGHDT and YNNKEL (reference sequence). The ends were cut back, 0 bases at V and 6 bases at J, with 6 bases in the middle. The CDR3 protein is CASSQEPRNEQFF. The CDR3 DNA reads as TGTGCCAGCAGCCAAGAGCCCCGCAATGAGCAGTTCTTC.

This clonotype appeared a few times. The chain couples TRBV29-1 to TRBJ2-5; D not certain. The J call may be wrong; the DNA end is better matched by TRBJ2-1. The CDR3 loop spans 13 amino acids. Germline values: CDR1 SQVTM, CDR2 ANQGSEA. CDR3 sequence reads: CSVEASSRDEQFF. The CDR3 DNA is TGCAGCGTTGAAGCTTCTAGTAGAGATGAGCAGTTCTTC.

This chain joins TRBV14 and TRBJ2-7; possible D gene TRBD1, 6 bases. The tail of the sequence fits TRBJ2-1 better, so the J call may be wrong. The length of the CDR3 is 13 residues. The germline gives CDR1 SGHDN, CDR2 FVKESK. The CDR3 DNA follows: TGTGCCAGCAGCCAAGATATCAGAGGGGGGCAGTTCTTC. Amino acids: CASSQDIRGGQFF.

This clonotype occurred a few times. The CDR3 is CSVENRDRARNTQYF. The CDR3 DNA follows: TGCAGCGTAGAGAACCGGGACAGGGCACGGAATACGCAGTATTTT. This chain connects TRBV29-1 to TRBJ2-3; 9 bases align to TRBD1. This CDR3 is 15 amino acids long. V lost 6 bases and J lost 7; bases outside the gene matches: 14. CDR1 SQVTM and CDR2 ANQGSEA come from the germline V gene.

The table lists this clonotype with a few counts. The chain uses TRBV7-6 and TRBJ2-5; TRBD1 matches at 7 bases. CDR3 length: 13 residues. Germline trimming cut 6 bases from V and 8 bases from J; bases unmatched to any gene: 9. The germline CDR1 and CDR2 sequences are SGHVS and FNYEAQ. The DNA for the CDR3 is TGTGCCAGCAGATCCGGGACAGACCTTACCCAGTACTTC. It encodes CASRSGTDLTQYF. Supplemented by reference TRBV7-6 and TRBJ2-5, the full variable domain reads GAGVSQSPRYKVTKRGQDVALRCDPISGHVSLYWYRQALGQGPEFLTYFNYEAQQDKSGLPNDRFSAERPEGSISTLTIQRTEQRDSAMYRCASRSGTDLTQYFGPGTRLLVL.

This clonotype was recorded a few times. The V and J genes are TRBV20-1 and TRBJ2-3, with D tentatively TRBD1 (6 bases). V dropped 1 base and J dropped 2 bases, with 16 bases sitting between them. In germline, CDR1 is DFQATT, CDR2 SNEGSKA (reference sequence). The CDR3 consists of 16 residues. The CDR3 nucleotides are TGCAGTGCTAGAGCCCCCCGACAGGCAATCACAGATACGCAGTATTTT. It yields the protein CSARAPRQAITDTQYF.

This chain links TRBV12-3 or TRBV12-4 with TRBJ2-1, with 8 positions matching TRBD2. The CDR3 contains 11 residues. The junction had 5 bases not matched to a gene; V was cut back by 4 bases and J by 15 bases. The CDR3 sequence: CASSSGLELFF. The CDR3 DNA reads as TGTGCCAGCAGTTCGGGACTAGAACTGTTCTTC.

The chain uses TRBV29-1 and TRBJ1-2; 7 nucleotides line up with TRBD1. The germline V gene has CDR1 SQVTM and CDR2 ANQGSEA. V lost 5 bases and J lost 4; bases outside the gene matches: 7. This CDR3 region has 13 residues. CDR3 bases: TGCAGCGTTCGGACAGGAGGGACCTATGGCTACACCTTC. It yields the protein CSVRTGGTYGYTF. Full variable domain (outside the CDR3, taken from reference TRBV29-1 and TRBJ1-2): SAVISQKPSRDICQRGTSLTIQCQVDSQVTMMFWYRQQPGQSLTLIATANQGSEATYESGFVIDKFPISRPNLTFSTLTVSNMSPEDSSIYLCSVRTGGTYGYTFGSGTRLTVV.

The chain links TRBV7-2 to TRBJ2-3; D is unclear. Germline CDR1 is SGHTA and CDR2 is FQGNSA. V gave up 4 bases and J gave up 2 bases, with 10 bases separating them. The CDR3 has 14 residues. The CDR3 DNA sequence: TGTGCCAGCAGCTCTACGGAGACCACAGATACGCAGTATTTT. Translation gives CASSSTETTDTQYF. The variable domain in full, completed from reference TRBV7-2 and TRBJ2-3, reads GAGVSQSPSNKVTEKGKDVELRCDPISGHTALYWYRQSLGQGLEFLIYFQGNSAPDKSGLPSDRFSAERTGGSVSTLTIQRTQQEDSAVYLCASSSTETTDTQYFGPGTRLTVL.

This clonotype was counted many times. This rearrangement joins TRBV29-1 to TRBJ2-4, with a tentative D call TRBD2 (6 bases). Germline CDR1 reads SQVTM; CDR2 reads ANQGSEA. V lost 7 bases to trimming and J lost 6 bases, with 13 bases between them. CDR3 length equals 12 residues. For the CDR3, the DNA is TGCAGCGCGGGAGAAGGGCGAAACATTCAGTACTTC. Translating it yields CSAGEGRNIQYF.

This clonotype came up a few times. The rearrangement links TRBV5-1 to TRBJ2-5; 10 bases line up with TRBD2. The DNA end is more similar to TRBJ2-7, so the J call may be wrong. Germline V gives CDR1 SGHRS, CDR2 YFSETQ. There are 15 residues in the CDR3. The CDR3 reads CASSLTSGVLDEQYF. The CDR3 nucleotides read TGCGCCAGCAGCTTGACTAGCGGGGTTCTGGACGAGCAGTACTTC.

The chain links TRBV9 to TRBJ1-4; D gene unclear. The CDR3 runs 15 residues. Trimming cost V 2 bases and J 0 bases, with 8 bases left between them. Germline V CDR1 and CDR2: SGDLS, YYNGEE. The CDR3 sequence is CASSVGVATNEKLFF. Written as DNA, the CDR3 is TGTGCCAGCAGCGTTGGGGTGGCAACTAATGAAAAACTGTTTTTT.

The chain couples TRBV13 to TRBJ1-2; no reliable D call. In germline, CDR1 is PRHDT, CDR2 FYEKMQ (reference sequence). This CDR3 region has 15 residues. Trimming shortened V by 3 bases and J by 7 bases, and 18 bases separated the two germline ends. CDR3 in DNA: TGTGCCAGCAGCTTGGCGTTCGGCGGAGTTGTTGGCTACACCTTC. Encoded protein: CASSLAFGGVVGYTF.

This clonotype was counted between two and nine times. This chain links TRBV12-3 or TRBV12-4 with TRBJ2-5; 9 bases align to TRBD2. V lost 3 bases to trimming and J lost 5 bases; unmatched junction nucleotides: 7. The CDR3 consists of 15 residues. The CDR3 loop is CASSFVSGGEETQYF. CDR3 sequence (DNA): TGTGCCAGCAGTTTCGTTAGCGGGGGTGAGGAGACCCAGTACTTC.

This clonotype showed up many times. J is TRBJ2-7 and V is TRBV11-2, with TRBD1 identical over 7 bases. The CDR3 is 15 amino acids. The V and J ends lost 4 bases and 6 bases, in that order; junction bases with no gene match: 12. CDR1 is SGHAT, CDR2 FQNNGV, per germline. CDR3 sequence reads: CASSSPRQGRGEQYF. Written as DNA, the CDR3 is TGTGCCAGCAGCTCACCTAGACAGGGCCGCGGCGAGCAGTACTTC.

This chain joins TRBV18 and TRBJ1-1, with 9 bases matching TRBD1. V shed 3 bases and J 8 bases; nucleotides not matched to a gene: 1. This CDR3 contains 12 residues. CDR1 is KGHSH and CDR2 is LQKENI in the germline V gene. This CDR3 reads CASSPGQGEAFF. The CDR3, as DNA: TGTGCCAGCTCACCGGGACAGGGAGAAGCTTTCTTT.

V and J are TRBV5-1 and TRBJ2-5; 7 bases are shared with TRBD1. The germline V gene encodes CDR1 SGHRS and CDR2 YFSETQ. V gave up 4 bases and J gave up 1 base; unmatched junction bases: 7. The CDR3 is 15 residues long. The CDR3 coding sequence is TGCGCCAGCAGCAACACCGGGACAGTCCAAGAGACCCAGTACTTC. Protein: CASSNTGTVQETQYF. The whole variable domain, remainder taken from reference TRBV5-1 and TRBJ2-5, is KAGVTQTPRYLIKTRGQQVTLSCSPISGHRSVSWYQQTPGQGLQFLFEYFSETQRNKGNFPGRFSGRQFSNSRSEMNVSTLELGDSALYLCASSNTGTVQETQYFGPGTRLLVL.

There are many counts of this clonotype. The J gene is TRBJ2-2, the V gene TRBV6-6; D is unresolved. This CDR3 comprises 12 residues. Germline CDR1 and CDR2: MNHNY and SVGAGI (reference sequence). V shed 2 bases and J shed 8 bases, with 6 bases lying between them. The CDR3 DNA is TGTGCCAGCAGTTACGGAGCGGGGGAGCTGTTTTTT. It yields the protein CASSYGAGELFF.

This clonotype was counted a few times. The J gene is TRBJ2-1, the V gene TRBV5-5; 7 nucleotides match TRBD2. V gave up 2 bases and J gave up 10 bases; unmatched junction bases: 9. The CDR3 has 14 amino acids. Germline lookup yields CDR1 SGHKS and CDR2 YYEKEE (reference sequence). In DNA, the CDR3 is TGTGCCAGCAGCTTACCCGGGGGGATGAGGGAGCAGTTCTTC. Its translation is CASSLPGGMREQFF. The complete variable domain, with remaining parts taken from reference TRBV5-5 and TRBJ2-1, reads DAGVTQSPTHLIKTRGQQVTLRCSPISGHKSVSWYQQVLGQGPQFIFQYYEKEERGRGNFPDRFSARQFPNYSSELNVNALLLGDSALYLCASSLPGGMREQFFGPGTRLTVL.

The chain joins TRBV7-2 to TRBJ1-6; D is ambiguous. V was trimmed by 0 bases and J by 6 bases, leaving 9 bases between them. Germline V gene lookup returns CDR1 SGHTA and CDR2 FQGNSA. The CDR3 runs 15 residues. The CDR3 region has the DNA TGTGCCAGCAGCTTAGCTGGACGGCCTAATTCACCCCTCCACTTT. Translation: CASSLAGRPNSPLHF.

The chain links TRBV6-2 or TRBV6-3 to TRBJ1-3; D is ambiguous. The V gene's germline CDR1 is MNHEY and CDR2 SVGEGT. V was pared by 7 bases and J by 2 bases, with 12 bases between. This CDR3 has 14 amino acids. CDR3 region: CASTSGCTGNTIYF. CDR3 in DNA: TGTGCCAGCACTTCGGGGTGCACTGGAAACACCATATATTTT.

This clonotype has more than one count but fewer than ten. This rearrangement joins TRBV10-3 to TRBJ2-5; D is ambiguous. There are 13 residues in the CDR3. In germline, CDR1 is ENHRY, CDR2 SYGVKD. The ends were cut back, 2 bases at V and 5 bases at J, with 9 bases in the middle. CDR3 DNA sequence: TGTGCCATCAGTGAGCCCTCGTCGGAGACCCAGTACTTC. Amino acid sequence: CAISEPSSETQYF.

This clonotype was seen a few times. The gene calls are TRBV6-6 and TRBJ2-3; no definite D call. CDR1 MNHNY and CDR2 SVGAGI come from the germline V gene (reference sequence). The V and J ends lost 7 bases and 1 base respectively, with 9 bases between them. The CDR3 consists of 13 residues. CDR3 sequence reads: CASTPKGTDTQYF. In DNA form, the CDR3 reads TGTGCCAGCACCCCCAAGGGCACAGATACGCAGTATTTT.

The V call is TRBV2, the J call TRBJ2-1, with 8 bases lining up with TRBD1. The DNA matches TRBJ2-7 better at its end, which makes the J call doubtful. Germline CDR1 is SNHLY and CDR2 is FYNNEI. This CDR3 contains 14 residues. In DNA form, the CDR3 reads TGTGCCAGCAGCGGGGGACAGGCTTTGGGCGAGCAGTACTTC. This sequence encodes CASSGGQALGEQYF.

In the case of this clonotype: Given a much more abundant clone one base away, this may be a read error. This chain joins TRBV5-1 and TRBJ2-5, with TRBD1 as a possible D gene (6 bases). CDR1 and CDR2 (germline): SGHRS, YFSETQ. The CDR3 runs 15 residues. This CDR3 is CACSLGAGWTETQYF. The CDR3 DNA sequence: TGCGCCTGCAGCTTGGGGGCAGGGTGGACAGAGACCCAGTACTTC.